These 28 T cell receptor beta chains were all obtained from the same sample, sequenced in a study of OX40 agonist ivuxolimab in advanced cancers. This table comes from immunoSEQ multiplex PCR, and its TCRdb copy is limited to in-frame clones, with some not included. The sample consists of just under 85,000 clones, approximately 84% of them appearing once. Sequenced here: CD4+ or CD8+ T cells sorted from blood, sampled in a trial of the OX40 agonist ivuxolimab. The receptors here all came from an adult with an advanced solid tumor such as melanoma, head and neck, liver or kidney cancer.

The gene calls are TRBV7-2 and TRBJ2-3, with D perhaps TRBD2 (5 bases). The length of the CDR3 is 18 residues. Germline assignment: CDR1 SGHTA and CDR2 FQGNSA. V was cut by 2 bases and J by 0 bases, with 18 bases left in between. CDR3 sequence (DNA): TGTGCCAGCAGCTTAATTCTTTCTCCGGGGTCTAGCACAGATACGCAGTATTTT. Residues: CASSLILSPGSSTDTQYF.

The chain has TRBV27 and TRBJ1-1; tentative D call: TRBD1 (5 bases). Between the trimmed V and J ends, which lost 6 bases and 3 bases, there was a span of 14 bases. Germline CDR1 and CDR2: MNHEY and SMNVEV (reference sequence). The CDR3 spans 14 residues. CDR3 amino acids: CASRSRDVDTEAFF. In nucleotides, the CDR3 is TGTGCCAGCAGGAGCCGGGACGTGGACACTGAAGCTTTCTTT.

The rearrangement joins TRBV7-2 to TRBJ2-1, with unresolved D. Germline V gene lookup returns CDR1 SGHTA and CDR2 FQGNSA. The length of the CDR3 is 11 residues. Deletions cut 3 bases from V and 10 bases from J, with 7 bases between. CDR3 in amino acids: CASSFHLEQFF. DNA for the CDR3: TGTGCCAGCAGCTTTCACTTAGAGCAGTTCTTC.

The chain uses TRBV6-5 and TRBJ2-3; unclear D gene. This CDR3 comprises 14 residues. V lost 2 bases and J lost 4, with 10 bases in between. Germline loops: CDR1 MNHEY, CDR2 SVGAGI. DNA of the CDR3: TGTGCCAGCAGTTACAGGAACTCCCCAGATACGCAGTATTTT. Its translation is CASSYRNSPDTQYF.

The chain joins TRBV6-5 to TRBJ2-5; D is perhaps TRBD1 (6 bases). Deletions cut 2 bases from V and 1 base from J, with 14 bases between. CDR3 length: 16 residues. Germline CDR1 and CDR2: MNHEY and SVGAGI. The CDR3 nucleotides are TGTGCCAGCAGTTACAGGACAGCGAAATTCCAAGAGACCCAGTACTTC. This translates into CASSYRTAKFQETQYF.

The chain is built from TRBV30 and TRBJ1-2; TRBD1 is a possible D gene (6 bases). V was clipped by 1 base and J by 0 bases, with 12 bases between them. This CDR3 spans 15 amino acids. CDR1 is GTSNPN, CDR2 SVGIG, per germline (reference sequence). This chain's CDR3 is CAWSAGGGANYGYTF. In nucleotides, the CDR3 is TGTGCCTGGAGTGCCGGAGGGGGGGCTAACTATGGCTACACCTTC.

CDR3 in amino acids: CASSRAGGNEKLFF. CDR3 DNA: TGTGCCAGCAGTCGAGCCGGGGGTAATGAAAAACTGTTTTTT. This chain links TRBV28 with TRBJ1-4, with D possibly being TRBD1 (5 bases). The V gene lost 5 bases and the J gene lost 4 bases, with 11 bases spanning the gap. The CDR3 is 14 amino acids. CDR1 is MDHEN, CDR2 SYDVKM, per germline. Using reference TRBV28 and TRBJ1-4 for the parts outside the CDR3, the full variable domain is DVKVTQSSRYLVKRTGEKVFLECVQDMDHENMFWYRQDPGLGLRLIYFSYDVKMKEKGDIPEGYSVSREKKERFSLILESASTNQTSMYLCASSRAGGNEKLFFGSGTQLSVL.

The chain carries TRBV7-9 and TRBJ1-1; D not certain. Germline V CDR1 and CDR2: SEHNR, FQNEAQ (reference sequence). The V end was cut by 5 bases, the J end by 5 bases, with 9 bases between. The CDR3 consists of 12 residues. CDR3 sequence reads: CASSTGGTEAFF. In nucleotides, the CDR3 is TGTGCCAGCAGCACCGGTGGGACTGAAGCTTTCTTT.

CDR3 DNA: TGTGCCAGCAGTGAATCACTAGCGGGAGGTAAGCGTGAGCAGTTCTTC. Its protein is CASSESLAGGKREQFF. The V call is TRBV2, the J call TRBJ2-1; 12 bases map to TRBD2. This CDR3 contains 16 residues. Per germline, CDR1 SNHLY and CDR2 FYNNEI. Losses at the gene ends were 2 bases for V and 9 bases for J; bases not matched to a gene: 8.

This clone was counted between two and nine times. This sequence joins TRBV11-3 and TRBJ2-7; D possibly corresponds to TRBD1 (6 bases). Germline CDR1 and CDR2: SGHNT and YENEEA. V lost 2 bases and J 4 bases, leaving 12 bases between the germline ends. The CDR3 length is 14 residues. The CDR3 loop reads CASSLQGPGYEQYF. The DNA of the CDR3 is TGTGCCAGCAGCTTACAGGGGCCTGGGTACGAGCAGTACTTC.

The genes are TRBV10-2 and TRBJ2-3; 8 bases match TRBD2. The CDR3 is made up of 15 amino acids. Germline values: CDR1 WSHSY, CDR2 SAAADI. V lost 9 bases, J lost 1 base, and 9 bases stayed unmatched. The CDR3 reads CASSRLASGTDTQYF. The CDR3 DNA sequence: TGCGCCAGTTCCCGACTAGCGAGTGGCACAGATACGCAGTATTTT.

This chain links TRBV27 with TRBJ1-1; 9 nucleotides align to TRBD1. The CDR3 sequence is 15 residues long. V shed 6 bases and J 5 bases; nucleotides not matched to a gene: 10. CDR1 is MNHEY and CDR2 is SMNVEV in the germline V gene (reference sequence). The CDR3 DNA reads TGTGCCAGCAGGCGGACAGGGGAAAGTGGGACTGAAGCTTTCTTT. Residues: CASRRTGESGTEAFF.

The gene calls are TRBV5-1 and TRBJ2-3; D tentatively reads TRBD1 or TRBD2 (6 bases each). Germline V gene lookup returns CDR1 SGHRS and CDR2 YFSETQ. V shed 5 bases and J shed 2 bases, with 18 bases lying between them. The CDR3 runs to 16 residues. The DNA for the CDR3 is TGCGCCAGCAGGTATCGATCGGGGGCTACCACAGATACGCAGTATTTT. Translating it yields CASRYRSGATTDTQYF.

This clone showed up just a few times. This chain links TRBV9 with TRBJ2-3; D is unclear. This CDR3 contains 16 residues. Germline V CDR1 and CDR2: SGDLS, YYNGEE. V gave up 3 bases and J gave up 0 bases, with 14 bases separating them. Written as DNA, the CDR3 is TGTGCCAGCAGCGCCGCGAGATCAACAAGCACAGATACGCAGTATTTT. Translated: CASSAARSTSTDTQYF.

CDR3 in DNA: TGTGCCTGGAGCCGAGGACTAGCGGGAGGGAACTACGAGCAGTACTTC. Its translation: CAWSRGLAGGNYEQYF. The chain is built from TRBV30 and TRBJ2-7; 15 bases agree with TRBD2. The germline V gene has CDR1 GTSNPN and CDR2 SVGIG (reference sequence). CDR3 size: 16 residues. With V trimmed by 3 bases and J by 3 bases, 6 bases remained unmatched.

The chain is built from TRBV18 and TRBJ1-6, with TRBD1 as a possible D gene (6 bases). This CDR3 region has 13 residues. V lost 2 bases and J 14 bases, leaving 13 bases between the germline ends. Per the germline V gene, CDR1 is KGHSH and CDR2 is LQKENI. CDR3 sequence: CASSPNGQFSLHF. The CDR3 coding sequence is TGTGCCAGCTCACCAAATGGACAGTTCTCCCTCCACTTT.

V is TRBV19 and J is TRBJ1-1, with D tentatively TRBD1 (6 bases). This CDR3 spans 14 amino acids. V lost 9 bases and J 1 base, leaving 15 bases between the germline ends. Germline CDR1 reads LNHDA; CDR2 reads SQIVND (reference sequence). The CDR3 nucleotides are TGTGCCAGCAGGCCTTACAGGGAGAACACTGAAGCTTTCTTT. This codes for CASRPYRENTEAFF.

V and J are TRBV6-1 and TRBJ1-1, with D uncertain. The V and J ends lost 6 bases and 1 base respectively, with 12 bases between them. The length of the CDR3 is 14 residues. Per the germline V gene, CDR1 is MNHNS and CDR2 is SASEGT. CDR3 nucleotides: TGTGCCAGCAGGACGACTGACCAGAACACTGAAGCTTTCTTT. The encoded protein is CASRTTDQNTEAFF.

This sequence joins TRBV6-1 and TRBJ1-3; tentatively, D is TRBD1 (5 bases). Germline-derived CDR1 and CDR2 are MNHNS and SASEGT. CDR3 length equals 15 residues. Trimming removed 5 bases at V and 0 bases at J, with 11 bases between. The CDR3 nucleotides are TGTGCCAGCAGTATCTCGGGGGGCTCTGGAAACACCATATATTTT. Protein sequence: CASSISGGSGNTIYF.

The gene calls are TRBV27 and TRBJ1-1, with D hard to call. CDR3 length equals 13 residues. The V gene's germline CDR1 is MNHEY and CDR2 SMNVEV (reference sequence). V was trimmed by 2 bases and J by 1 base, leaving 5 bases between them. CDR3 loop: CASSLVPNTEAFF. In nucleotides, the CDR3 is TGTGCCAGCAGTTTAGTCCCGAACACTGAAGCTTTCTTT.

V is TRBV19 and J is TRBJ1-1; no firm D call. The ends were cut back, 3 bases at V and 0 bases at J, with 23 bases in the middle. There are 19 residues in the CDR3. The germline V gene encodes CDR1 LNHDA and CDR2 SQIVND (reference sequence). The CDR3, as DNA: TGTGCCAGTAGTATGGGTCCCAGGAGTAAGGTTACCCTGAACACTGAAGCTTTCTTT. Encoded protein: CASSMGPRSKVTLNTEAFF.

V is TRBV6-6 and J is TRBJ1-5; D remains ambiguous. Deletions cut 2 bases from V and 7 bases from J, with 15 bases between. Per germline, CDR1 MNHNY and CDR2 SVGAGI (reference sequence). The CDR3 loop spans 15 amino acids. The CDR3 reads CASSYPSPGGQPQHF. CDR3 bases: TGTGCCAGCAGTTACCCCAGCCCGGGAGGACAGCCCCAGCATTTT.

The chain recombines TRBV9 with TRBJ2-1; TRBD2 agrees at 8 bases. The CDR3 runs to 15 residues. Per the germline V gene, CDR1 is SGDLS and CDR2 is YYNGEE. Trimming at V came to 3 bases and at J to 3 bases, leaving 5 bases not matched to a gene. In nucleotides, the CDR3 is TGTGCCAGCAGCGATGCACTAGCGGACTACAATGAGCAGTTCTTC. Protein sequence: CASSDALADYNEQFF.

The CDR3 loop reads CASSLVAGGYNEQFF. The CDR3 nucleotides read TGTGCCAGCAGCTTAGTAGCGGGGGGCTACAATGAGCAGTTCTTC. This sequence joins TRBV11-3 and TRBJ2-1, with 10 nucleotides matching TRBD2. The CDR3 length is 15 residues. V lost 1 base and J lost 3; bases outside the gene matches: 0. The germline V gene encodes CDR1 SGHNT and CDR2 YENEEA.

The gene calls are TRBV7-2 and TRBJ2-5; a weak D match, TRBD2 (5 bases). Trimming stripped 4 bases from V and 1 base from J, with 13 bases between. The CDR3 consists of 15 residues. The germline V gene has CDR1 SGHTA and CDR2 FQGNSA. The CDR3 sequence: CASSSRRAGQETQYF. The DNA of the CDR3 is TGTGCCAGCAGCTCCCGGCGGGCAGGCCAAGAGACCCAGTACTTC.

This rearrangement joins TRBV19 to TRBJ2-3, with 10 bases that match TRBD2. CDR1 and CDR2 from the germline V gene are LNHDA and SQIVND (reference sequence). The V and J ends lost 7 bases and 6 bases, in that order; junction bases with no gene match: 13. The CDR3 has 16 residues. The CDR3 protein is CASTIHASGRMDTQYF. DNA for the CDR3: TGTGCCAGTACGATACATGCTAGCGGGAGAATGGATACGCAGTATTTT.

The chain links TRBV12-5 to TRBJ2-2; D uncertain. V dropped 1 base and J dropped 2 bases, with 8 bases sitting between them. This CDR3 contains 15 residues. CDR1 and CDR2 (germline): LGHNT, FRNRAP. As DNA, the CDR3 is TGTGCTAGTGGTTTGGACATCACCAACACCGGGGAGCTGTTTTTT. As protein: CASGLDITNTGELFF.

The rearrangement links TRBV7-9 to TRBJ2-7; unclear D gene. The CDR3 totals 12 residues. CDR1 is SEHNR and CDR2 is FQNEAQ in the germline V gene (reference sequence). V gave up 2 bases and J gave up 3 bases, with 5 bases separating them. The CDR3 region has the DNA TGTGCCAGCAGCTTAAAGGACTACGAGCAGTACTTC. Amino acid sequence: CASSLKDYEQYF.